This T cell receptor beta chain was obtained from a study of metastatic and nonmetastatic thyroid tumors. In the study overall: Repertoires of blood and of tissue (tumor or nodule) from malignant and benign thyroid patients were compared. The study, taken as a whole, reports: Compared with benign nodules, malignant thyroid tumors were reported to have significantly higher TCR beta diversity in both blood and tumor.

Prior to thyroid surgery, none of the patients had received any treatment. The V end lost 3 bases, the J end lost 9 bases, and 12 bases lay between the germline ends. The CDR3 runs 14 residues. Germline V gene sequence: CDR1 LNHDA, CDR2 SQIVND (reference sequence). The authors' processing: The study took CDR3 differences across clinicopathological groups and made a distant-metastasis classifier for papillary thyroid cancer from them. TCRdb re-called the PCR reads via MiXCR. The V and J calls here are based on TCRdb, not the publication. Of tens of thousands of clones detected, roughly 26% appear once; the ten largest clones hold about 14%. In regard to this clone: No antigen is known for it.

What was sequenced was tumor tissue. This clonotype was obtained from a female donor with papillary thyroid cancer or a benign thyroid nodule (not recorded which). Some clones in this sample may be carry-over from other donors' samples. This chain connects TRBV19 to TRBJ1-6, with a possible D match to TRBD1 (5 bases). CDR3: CASSMTGGTSPLHF. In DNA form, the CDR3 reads TGTGCCAGTAGTATGACCGGGGGTACTTCACCCCTCCACTTT.